This T cell receptor (beta chain) was profiled in a study of CXCR3-negative and CXCR3-positive naive CD8 T cells. Overall study: A total of about 135 million TRB reads was generated, with about 1.5 +/- 0.3 million per library. Whole-study findings and limits: Memory CD8+ cells had much lower diversity, and both naive subsets had comparably high diversity.

With UMI labels, 5' RACE was used to prepare the TRB cDNA libraries. Reanalyzing the 5' RACE reads, TCRdb keeps one entry per CDR3 protein, without DNA. Its listing shows approximately 5,300 distinct CDR3 sequences. Points on this clonotype: Its antigen remains unknown.

This sequence was found in a human donor in good health. Some clones in this sample may be carry-over from other donors' samples. The sample taken for sequencing was naive CXCR3- CD8+ T cells from blood. This sample's subset: CD45RO-CCR7+CD27+CD95- naive CD8+ T cells lacking CXCR3 (TNR3-).

CDR3 in amino acids: CASSPVYATTDTQYF. The V call is TRBV5-1, the J call TRBJ2-3. Germline V gene data show CDR1 as SGHRS and CDR2 as YFSETQ. CDR3 length: 15 residues.